The 7 T cell receptor beta chains in this list originate from one sample, sequenced in a study of T cell repertoires in cytomegalovirus infection. These receptors' antigens are unknown. MiXCR, run by TCRdb on the reads, gives a single entry per CDR3 protein. Here the sample spans 200,000 or so distinct CDR3 sequences, 35% to 45% being singletons. The specimen was CD8+ T cells from cultured PBMCs, collected from culture after CMV antigen stimulation. The origin of the receptors is a human donor in good health (CMV status not recorded). Some clones in this sample may be carry-over from other donors' samples.

V usage is TRBV7-9 and J usage is TRBJ2-6, with D hard to call. This CDR3 is 15 amino acids long. Per the germline V gene, CDR1 is SEHNR and CDR2 is FQNEAQ (reference sequence). Trimming left V 3 bases short and J 1 base short, with 7 bases between. In DNA form, the CDR3 reads TGTGCCAGCAGCTTGATGGCTTCTGGGGCCAACGTCCTGACTTTC. This encodes CASSLMASGANVLTF.

The genes are TRBV13 and TRBJ2-2; 10 bases match TRBD2. The trim removed 2 bases at V and 3 bases at J, leaving 6 bases unmatched. The V gene's germline CDR1 is PRHDT and CDR2 FYEKMQ (reference sequence). The CDR3 is 17 amino acids. Here the CDR3 DNA reads TGTGCCAGCAGCTTACTGCTAGCGGGAGATGACACCGGGGAGCTGTTTTTT. This codes for CASSLLLAGDDTGELFF.

The J gene is TRBJ1-3, the V gene TRBV4-1; D gene unclear. The CDR3 totals 16 residues. V was cut by 4 bases and J by 5 bases, with 18 bases left in between. CDR1 and CDR2 from the germline V gene are MGHRA and YSYEKL. CDR3 protein: CASSLTVRDRRNTIYF. The CDR3, as DNA: TGCGCCAGCAGCCTGACCGTGAGGGATCGTCGAAACACCATATATTTT.

The rearrangement uses TRBV2 and TRBJ2-6, with a possible D match to TRBD2 (7 bases). Germline CDR1 SNHLY, CDR2 FYNNEI. V shed 11 bases and J shed 3 bases, with 17 bases lying between them. The CDR3 contains 15 residues. The CDR3 region is CASQGRGRGANVLTF. The CDR3 coding sequence is TGTGCCTCCCAGGGGCGGGGGCGTGGGGCCAACGTCCTGACTTTC.

This clonotype was counted a few times. The rearrangement joins TRBV11-2 to TRBJ2-7; no definite D call. Trimming removed 5 bases from V and 2 bases from J, with 10 bases in between. Per germline, CDR1 SGHAT and CDR2 FQNNGV. The CDR3 has 13 residues. DNA of the CDR3: TGTGCCAGCAGCATGACACGTACCTACGAGCAGTACTTC. Protein sequence: CASSMTRTYEQYF.

The V gene is TRBV9, the J gene TRBJ1-1; 7 positions match TRBD1. The CDR3 contains 14 residues. Germline lookup yields CDR1 SGDLS and CDR2 YYNGEE. V dropped 5 bases and J dropped 2; count of bases not matched to a gene: 6. CDR3 loop: CASSTSGGNTEAFF. CDR3 DNA: TGTGCCAGCAGTACGTCAGGGGGAAACACTGAAGCTTTCTTT. The full variable domain, its missing parts supplied by reference TRBV9 and TRBJ1-1, is DSGVTQTPKHLITATGQRVTLRCSPRSGDLSVYWYQQSLDQGLQFLIQYYNGEERAKGNILERFSAQQFPDLHSELNLSSLELGDSALYFCASSTSGGNTEAFFGQGTRLTVV.

This clonotype appeared a few times. The rearrangement links TRBV2 to TRBJ2-7, with 7 bases identical to TRBD2. V lost 6 bases and J lost 2; bases outside the gene matches: 22. Germline V gene sequence: CDR1 SNHLY, CDR2 FYNNEI. This CDR3 contains 19 residues. CDR3 amino acids: CASSTAGSRAGYTTYEQYF. CDR3 in DNA: TGTGCCAGCAGCACGGCCGGATCCCGAGCGGGATACACCACCTACGAGCAGTACTTC.